The 8 T cell receptor beta chains below were found in one sample sequenced in a study of breast tumors, draining lymph nodes, adjacent tissues. The lymph nodes were axillary draining lymph nodes from breast cancer patients. TCRdb reanalysed the multiplex PCR reads using MiXCR and keeps one entry per CDR3 protein. This table has about 180,000 distinct CDR3 sequences, 33% appearing once. Material for sequencing was axillary lymph node tissue. Receptors were obtained from a female donor with breast cancer. Some clones in this sample may be carry-over from other donors' samples.

A few counts support this clonotype. This chain connects TRBV29-1 to TRBJ1-1; D perhaps matches TRBD1 (5 bases). V dropped 0 bases and J dropped 2 bases, with 13 bases sitting between them. CDR3 length: 15 amino acids. Germline V gene data show CDR1 as SQVTM and CDR2 as ANQGSEA. In DNA, the CDR3 is TGCAGCGTTGAAGACTTCCGGGGGATTAACACTGAAGCTTTCTTT. Protein product: CSVEDFRGINTEAFF.

This clonotype has just a few counts. This could be a read error, since a much larger clone is one nucleotide away. The chain combines TRBV6-5 with TRBJ2-1; 12 bases are a match to TRBD2. The CDR3 sequence is 15 residues long. Germline CDR1 MNHEY, CDR2 SVGAGI. CDR3 residues: CASSPLAGGHYEQLF. DNA for the CDR3: TGTGCCAGCAGTCCTCTAGCGGGAGGGCACTATGAGCAGCTCTTC.

Note on this clonotype: Possible read error: a much larger clone is one base away. No conserved phenylalanine or tryptophan is present at the end of the CDR3, so a read error is the likely explanation. This chain uses TRBV28 with TRBJ1-2; D perhaps matches TRBD1 (6 bases). CDR1 and CDR2 from the germline V gene are MDHEN and SYDVKM. The germline V and J ends were trimmed by 6 bases and 4 bases, with 21 bases remaining between them. This CDR3 has 16 residues. The CDR3 nucleotides read TGTGCCAGCAGCCGTCTGACAGGATCGGCCTTCTATGGCTACACCCTC. Translated: CASSRLTGSAFYGYTL.

The rearrangement uses TRBV12-3 or TRBV12-4 and TRBJ2-4; unclear D gene. This CDR3 is built from 16 residues. V was clipped by 7 bases and J by 0 bases, with 16 bases between them. This CDR3 reads CASTTSGVIAKNIQYF. The CDR3 DNA reads TGTGCCAGCACCACCTCAGGAGTCATAGCCAAAAACATTCAGTACTTC.

This clonotype was observed at least ten times. This chain links TRBV27 with TRBJ2-7; 7 bases are a match to TRBD1. Trimming cost V 5 bases and J 6 bases; bases outside gene matches: 10. The CDR3 is 14 residues long. Germline assignment: CDR1 MNHEY and CDR2 SMNVEV (reference sequence). CDR3 DNA sequence: TGTGCCAGCAGTCTGACAGGGTTAGCGACCGAGCAGTACTTC. It translates to CASSLTGLATEQYF.

The chain joins TRBV24-1 to TRBJ2-7, with D uncertain. The CDR3 has 14 amino acids. Germline values: CDR1 KGHDR, CDR2 SFDVKD. V lost 4 bases and J 5 bases, leaving 14 bases between the germline ends. The CDR3: CATSDRAPAHEQYF. In DNA, the CDR3 is TGTGCCACCAGTGACCGGGCCCCAGCGCACGAGCAGTACTTC.

This clonotype was found once. The chain links TRBV27 to TRBJ1-1, with TRBD1 as a possible D gene (6 bases). The CDR3 spans 13 residues. The V gene's germline CDR1 is MNHEY and CDR2 SMNVEV (reference sequence). Trimming pared 3 bases from V and 7 bases from J, leaving 12 bases between. The CDR3 nucleotides read TGTGCCAGCAGTTTCAGGGGTACGGTTGAAGCTTTCTTT. Its protein product is CASSFRGTVEAFF.

This clonotype showed up many times. The chain has TRBV7-2 and TRBJ1-6, with D maybe TRBD1 (6 bases). With 2 bases removed from V and 10 bases from J, the gap between germline ends came to 12 bases. The germline gives CDR1 SGHTA, CDR2 FQGNSA. The CDR3 consists of 14 residues. CDR3 DNA: TGTGCCAGCAGCTTAATGAAGGGACAATCACCCCTCCACTTT. Protein sequence: CASSLMKGQSPLHF.